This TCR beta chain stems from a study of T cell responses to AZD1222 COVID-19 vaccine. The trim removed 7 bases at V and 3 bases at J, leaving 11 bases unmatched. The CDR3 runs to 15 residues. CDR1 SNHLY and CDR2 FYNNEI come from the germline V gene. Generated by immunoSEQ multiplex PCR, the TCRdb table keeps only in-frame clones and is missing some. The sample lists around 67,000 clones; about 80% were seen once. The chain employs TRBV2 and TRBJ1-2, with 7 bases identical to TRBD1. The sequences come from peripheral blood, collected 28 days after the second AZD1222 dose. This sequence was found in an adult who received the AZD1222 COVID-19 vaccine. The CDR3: CASTEGAFRDYGYTF. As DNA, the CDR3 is TGTGCCAGCACCGAGGGGGCCTTTAGGGACTATGGCTACACCTTC.